This T cell receptor beta chain was sequenced in a study of blood T cells in healthy people across ages. Study at large: Roughly one uniquely barcoded beta molecule per two T cells was captured.

The authors drew around 11 milliliters of peripheral blood from each donor. This CDR3 has 14 residues. In germline, CDR1 is DFQATT, CDR2 SNEGSKA (reference sequence). After removal of 6 bases from V and 3 bases from J, the junction contained 9 bases not matched to a gene. Overall study results and limits: There were more naive CD4+ cells and higher diversity in long-lived donors than in aged donors.

Combining a sample-barcoded 5' primer with a J-beta primer mix, a second PCR ran for roughly 6 to 12 cycles. The yield of each sample was at least 3 million CDR3-containing paired-end reads. MiXCR, applied by TCRdb to the 5' RACE reads, yields one record per CDR3 protein. The profile shows about a million distinct CDR3 sequences, about 53% of them singletons. As to this clonotype: The antigen remains undetermined.

The rearrangement uses TRBV20-1 and TRBJ1-1; 8 positions agree with TRBD1. This TCR derives from a woman aged 55-69 years in good health. Specimen: blood. The CDR3 sequence is CSARTGNGDTEAFF. CDR3 coding DNA: TGCAGTGCAAGGACAGGGAATGGGGACACTGAAGCTTTCTTT.